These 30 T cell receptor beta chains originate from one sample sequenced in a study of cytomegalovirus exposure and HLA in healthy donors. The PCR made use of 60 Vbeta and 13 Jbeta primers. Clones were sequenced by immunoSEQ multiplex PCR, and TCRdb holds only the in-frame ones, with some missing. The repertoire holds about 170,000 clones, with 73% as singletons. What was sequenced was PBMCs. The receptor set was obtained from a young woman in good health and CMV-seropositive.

CDR3 in amino acids: CAWTRQGYNSPLHF. The CDR3 DNA is TGTGCCTGGACGAGACAGGGCTATAATTCACCCCTCCACTTT. The rearrangement uses TRBV30 and TRBJ1-6, with TRBD1 matching over 7 bases. Germline lookup yields CDR1 GTSNPN and CDR2 SVGIG (reference sequence). V was pared by 4 bases and J by 3 bases, with 3 bases of the junction left unmatched. The CDR3 consists of 14 residues.

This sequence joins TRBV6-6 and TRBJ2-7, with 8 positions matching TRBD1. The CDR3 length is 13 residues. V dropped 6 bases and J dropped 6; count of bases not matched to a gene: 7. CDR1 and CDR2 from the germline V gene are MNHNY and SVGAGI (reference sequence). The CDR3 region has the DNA TGTGCCAGCAGCTACGACAGGGGCGTCGAGCAGTACTTC. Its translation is CASSYDRGVEQYF.

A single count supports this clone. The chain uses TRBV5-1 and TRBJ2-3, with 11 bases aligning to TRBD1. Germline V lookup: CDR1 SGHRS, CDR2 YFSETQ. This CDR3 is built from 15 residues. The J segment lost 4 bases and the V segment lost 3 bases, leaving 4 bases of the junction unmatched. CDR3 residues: CASSWTGGQADTQYF. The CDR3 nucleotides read TGCGCCAGCAGCTGGACAGGGGGCCAGGCAGATACGCAGTATTTT.

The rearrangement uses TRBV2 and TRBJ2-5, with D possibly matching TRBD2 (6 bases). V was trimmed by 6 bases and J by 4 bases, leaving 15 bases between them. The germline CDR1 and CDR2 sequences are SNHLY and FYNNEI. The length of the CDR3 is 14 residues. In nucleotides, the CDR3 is TGTGCCAGCAGACAGACTATGGGGGGAGAGACCCAGTACTTC. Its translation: CASRQTMGGETQYF.

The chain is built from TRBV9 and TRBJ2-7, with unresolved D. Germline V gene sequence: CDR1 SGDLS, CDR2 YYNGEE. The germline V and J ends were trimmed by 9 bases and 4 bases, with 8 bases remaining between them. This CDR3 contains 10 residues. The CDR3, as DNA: TGTGCCAAGCCCCAATACGAGCAGTACTTC. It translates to CAKPQYEQYF. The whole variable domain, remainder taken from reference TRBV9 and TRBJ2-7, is DSGVTQTPKHLITATGQRVTLRCSPRSGDLSVYWYQQSLDQGLQFLIQYYNGEERAKGNILERFSAQQFPDLHSELNLSSLELGDSALYFCAKPQYEQYFGPGTRLTVT.

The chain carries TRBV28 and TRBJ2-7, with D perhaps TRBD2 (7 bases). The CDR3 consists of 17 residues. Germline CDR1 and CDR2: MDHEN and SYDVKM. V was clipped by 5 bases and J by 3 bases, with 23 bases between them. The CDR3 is CASSPTQGGGPSYEQYF. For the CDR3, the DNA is TGTGCCAGCAGTCCCACCCAAGGGGGGGGTCCAAGCTACGAGCAGTACTTC. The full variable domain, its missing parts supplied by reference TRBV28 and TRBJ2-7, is DVKVTQSSRYLVKRTGEKVFLECVQDMDHENMFWYRQDPGLGLRLIYFSYDVKMKEKGDIPEGYSVSREKKERFSLILESASTNQTSMYLCASSPTQGGGPSYEQYFGPGTRLTVT.

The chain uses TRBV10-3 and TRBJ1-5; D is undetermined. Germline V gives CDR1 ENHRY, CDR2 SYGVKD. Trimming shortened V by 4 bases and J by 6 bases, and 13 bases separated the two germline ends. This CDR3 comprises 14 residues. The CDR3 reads CAISVGGPGQPQHF. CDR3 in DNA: TGTGCCATCAGTGTGGGCGGGCCGGGTCAGCCCCAGCATTTT.

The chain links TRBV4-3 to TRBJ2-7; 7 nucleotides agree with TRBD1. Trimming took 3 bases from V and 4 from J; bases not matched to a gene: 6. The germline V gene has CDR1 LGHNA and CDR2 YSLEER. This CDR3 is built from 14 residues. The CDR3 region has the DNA TGCGCCAGCAGCCACTTGACAGGGCGGTACGAGCAGTACTTC. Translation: CASSHLTGRYEQYF.

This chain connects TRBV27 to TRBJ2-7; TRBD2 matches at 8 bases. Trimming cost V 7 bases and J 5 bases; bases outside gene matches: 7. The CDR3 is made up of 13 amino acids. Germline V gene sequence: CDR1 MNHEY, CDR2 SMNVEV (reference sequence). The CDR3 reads CASISGGADEQYF. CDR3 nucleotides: TGTGCCAGCATCTCGGGGGGGGCCGACGAGCAGTACTTC.

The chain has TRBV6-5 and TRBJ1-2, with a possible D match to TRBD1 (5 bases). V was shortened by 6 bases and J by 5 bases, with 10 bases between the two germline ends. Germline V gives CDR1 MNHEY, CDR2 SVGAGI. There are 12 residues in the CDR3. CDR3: CASSPGGYGYTF. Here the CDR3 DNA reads TGTGCCAGCAGCCCGGGGGGATATGGCTACACCTTC.

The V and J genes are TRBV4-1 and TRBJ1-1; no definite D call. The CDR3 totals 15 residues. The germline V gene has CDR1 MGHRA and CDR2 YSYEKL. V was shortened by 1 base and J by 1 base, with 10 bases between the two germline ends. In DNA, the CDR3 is TGCGCCAGCAGCCAAGTAGCTGGCAGGAACACTGAAGCTTTCTTT. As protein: CASSQVAGRNTEAFF.

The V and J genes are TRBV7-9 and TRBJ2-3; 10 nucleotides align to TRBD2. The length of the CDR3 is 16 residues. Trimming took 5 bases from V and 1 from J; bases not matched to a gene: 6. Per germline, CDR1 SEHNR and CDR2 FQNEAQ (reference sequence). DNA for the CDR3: TGTGCCAGCAGCGCCGTGAGCGGGGGGGGCACAGATACGCAGTATTTT. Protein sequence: CASSAVSGGGTDTQYF.

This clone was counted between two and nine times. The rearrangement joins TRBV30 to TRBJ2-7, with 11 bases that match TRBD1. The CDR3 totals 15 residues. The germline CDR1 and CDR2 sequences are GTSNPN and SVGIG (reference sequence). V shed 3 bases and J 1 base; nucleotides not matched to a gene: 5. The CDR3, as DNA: TGTGCCTGGAGCGACGGGACAGGGGGTTCCTACGAGCAGTACTTC. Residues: CAWSDGTGGSYEQYF.

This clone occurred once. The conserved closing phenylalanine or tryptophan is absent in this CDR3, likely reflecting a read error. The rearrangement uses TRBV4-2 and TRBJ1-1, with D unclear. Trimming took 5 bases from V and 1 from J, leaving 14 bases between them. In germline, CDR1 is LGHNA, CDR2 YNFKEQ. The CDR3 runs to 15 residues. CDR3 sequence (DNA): TGTGCCAGCAGCGCCCAAGGAGGCGGGAACACTGAAGCTTTCCTT. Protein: CASSAQGGGNTEAFL.

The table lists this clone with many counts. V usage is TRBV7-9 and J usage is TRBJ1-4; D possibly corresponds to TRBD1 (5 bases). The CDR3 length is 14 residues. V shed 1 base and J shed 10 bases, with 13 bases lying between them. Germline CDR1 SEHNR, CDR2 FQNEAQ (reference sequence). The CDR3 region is CASSLVPGIGKLFF. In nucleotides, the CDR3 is TGTGCCAGCAGCTTAGTCCCAGGGATTGGAAAACTGTTTTTT.

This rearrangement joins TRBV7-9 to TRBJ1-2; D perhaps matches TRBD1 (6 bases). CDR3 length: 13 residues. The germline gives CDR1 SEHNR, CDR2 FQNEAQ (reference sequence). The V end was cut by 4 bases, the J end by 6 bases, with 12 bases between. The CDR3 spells CASSSEGHNGYTF. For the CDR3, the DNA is TGTGCCAGCAGCTCTGAGGGACACAATGGCTACACCTTC. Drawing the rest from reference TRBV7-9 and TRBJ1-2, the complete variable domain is DTGVSQNPRHKITKRGQNVTFRCDPISEHNRLYWYRQTLGQGPEFLTYFQNEAQLEKSRLLSDRFSAERPKGSFSTLEIQRTEQGDSAMYLCASSSEGHNGYTFGSGTRLTVV.

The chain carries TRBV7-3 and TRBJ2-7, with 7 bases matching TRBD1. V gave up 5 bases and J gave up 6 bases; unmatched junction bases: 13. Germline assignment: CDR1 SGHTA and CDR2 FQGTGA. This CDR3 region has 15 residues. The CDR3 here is CASSQNTDRASEQYF. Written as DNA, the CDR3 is TGTGCCAGCAGCCAAAACACCGACAGGGCGAGCGAGCAGTACTTC. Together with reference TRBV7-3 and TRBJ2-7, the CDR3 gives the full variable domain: GAGVSQTPSNKVTEKGKYVELRCDPISGHTALYWYRQSLGQGPEFLIYFQGTGAADDSGLPNDRFFAVRPEGSVSTLKIQRTERGDSAVYLCASSQNTDRASEQYFGPGTRLTVT.

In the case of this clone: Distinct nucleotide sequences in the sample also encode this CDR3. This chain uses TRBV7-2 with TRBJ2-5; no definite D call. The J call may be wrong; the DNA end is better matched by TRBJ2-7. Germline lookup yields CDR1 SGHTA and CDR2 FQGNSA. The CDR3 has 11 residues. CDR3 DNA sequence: TGTGCCAGCAGCTTCGCCTACGAGCAGTACTTC. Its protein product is CASSFAYEQYF.

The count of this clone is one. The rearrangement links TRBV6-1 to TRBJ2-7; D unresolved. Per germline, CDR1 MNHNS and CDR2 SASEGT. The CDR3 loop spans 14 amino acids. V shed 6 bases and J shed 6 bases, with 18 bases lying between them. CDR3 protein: CASRSPFVVAEQYF. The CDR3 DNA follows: TGTGCCAGCAGATCACCTTTCGTTGTGGCCGAGCAGTACTTC.

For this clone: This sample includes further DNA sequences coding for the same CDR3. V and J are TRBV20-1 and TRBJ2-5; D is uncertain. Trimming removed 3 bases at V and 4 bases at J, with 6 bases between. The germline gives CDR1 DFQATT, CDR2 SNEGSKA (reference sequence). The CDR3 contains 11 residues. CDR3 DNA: TGCAGTGCTAGTGGCGGAGAGACCCAGTACTTC. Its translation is CSASGGETQYF.

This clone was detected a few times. As DNA, the CDR3 is TGTGCCTCCGATAGGCGGCGCTACGAGCAGTACTTC. Translated, it gives CASDRRRYEQYF. V gene TRBV30 combines with J gene TRBJ2-7, with D uncertain. Germline CDR1 GTSNPN, CDR2 SVGIG (reference sequence). The CDR3 consists of 12 residues. V shed 7 bases and J shed 3 bases, with 13 bases lying between them.

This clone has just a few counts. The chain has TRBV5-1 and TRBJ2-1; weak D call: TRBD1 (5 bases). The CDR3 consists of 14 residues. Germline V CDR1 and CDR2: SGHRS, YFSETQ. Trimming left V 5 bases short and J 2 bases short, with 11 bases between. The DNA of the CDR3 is TGCGCCAGCAGAAAAAGGGGCGCCTACAATGAGCAGTTCTTC. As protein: CASRKRGAYNEQFF.

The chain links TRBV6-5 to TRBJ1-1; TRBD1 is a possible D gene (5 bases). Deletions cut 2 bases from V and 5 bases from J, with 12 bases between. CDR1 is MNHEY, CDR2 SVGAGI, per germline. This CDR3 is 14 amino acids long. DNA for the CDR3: TGTGCCAGCAGTTACCAATTCGGGGGGACTGAAGCTTTCTTT. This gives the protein CASSYQFGGTEAFF.

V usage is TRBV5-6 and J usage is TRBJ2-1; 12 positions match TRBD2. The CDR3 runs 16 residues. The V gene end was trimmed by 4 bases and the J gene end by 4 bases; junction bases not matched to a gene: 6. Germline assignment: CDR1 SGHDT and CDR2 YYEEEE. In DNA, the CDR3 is TGTGCCAGCAGCCCACTGCTAGCGGGGGGGTACAATGAGCAGTTCTTC. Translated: CASSPLLAGGYNEQFF.

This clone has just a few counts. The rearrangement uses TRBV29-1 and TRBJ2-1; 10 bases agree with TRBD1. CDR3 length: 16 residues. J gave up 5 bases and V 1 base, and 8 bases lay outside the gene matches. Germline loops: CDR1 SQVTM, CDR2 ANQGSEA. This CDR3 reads CSVEGLDRGTHNEQFF. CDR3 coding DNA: TGCAGCGTTGAAGGATTGGACAGGGGGACACACAATGAGCAGTTCTTC.

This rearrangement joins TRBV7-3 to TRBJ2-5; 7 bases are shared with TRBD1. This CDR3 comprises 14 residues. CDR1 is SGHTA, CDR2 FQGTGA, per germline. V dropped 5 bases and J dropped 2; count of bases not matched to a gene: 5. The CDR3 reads CASSPGQKQETQYF. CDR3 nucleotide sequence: TGTGCCAGCAGCCCGGGACAGAAACAAGAGACCCAGTACTTC. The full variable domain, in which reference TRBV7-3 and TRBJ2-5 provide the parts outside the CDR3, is GAGVSQTPSNKVTEKGKYVELRCDPISGHTALYWYRQSLGQGPEFLIYFQGTGAADDSGLPNDRFFAVRPEGSVSTLKIQRTERGDSAVYLCASSPGQKQETQYFGPGTRLLVL.

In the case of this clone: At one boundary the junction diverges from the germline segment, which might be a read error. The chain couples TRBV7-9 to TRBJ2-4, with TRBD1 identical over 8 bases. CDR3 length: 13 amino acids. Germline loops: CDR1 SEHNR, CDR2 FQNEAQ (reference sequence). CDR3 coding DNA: TGTTCCAGCAGCTTGCAGGGGGCGAACATTCAGTACTTC. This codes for CSSSLQGANIQYF.

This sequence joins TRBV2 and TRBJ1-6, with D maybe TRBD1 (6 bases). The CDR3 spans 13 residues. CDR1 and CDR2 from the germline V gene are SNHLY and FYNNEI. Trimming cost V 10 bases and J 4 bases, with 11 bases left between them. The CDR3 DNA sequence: TGTGCCATACAGGGTGGATATAATTCACCCCTCCACTTT. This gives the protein CAIQGGYNSPLHF.

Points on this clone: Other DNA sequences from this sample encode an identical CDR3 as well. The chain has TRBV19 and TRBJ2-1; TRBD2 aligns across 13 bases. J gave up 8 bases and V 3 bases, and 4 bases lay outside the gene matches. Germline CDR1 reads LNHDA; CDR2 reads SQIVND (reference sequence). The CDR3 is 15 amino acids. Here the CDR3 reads CASSIRTSGGDEQFF. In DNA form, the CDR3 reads TGTGCCAGTAGTATTCGCACTAGCGGGGGGGATGAGCAGTTCTTC.

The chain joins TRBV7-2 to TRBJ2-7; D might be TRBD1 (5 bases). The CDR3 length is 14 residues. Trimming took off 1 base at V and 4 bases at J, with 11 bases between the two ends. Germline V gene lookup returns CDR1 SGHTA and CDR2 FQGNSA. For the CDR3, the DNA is TGTGCCAGCAGCTTAGGGACATCACGGTACGAGCAGTACTTC. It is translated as CASSLGTSRYEQYF.